This is a list of T cell receptor beta chains from one sample in a study. TCRdb re-analysed the 5' RACE reads in MiXCR, keeping a single row per CDR3 protein. The sample has some 62,000 distinct CDR3 sequences, around 30% seen once. Sequenced: tumor-infiltrating naive CD4+ T cells sorted from the breast tumor. These TCRs come from a female donor with breast cancer. CDR3s include the opening cysteine and the closing phenylalanine or tryptophan.

j_call v_call cdr3_aa
TRBJ2-2 TRBV27 CASSLWFSRDRLPTNTGELSF
TRBJ1-3 TRBV27 CASSLRQGNTIYF
TRBJ2-3 TRBV11-3 CASSLGVYTDTQYF
TRBJ1-6 TRBV7-2 CASSLAGGDNSPLHF
TRBJ2-3 TRBV14 CASSHGADTQYF
TRBJ2-2 TRBV20-1 CSARVPGNTGELFF
TRBJ2-5 TRBV7-3 CASSRGGPQETQYF
TRBJ2-2 TRBV6-5 CASRRDTSGELFF
TRBJ2-7 TRBV6-6 CASSPWGGLGYEQYF
TRBJ2-3 TRBV10-3 CAISASLGDTQYF
TRBJ1-6 TRBV2 CASSYRAERSPLHF
TRBJ1-1 TRBV5-1 CASSDRHGTGRRTEAFF
TRBJ1-2 TRBV28 CASSTPGYGYTF
TRBJ1-5 TRBV10-3 CAISGQGSNQPQHF
TRBJ2-5 TRBV6-1 CASSDVRGATQYF